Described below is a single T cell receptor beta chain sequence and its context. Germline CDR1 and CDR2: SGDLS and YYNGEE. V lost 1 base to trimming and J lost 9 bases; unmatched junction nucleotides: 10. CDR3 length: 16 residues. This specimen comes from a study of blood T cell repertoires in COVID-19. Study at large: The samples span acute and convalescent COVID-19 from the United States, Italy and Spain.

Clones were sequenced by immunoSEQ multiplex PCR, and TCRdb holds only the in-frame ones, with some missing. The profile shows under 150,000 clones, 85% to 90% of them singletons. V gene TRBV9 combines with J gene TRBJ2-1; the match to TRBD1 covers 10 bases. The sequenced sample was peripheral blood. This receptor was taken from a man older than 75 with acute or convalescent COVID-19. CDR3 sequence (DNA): TGTGCCAGCAGCGTACTAGGGACAGGGGATGGAGGTGAGCAGTTCTTC. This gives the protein CASSVLGTGDGGEQFF.